This T cell receptor (beta chain) was sequenced for a study of cytomegalovirus exposure and HLA in healthy donors (dated by TCRdb to 2015 to 2018). The study in broad terms: According to a later analysis, the 120 or so validation repertoires were produced on the same platform as the 700 or so repertoires of the first cohort. The study was designed to test whether signatures of past pathogen exposure could be identified by cataloging public T cell receptors. To predict cytomegalovirus infection status, the study combined high-throughput TCR immunosequencing, statistical association of individual TCRs with disease status, and machine learning. Besides the first cohort of roughly 640 subjects, a separate validation cohort made up of around 120 different subjects was used. Findings and caveats that apply to the study as a whole: The authors suggested that the approach could potentially be generalized to other disease states and immunological phenotypes. Most TCR sequences were seen in very few donors, while some public TCRs were found in many individuals. The validation cohort had no HLA typing available for a later analysis, so co-occurrence within that cohort was assessed over all 120 or so repertoires. Of the cluster scores, about 94% were above 0 in a later analysis, which found that TCRs clustered in the first cohort also tended to co-occur in the 120 validation repertoires. Cytomegalovirus status was reported to be diagnosed by the classifier with high specificity and sensitivity in both the original and validation cohorts. In vitro tests confirmed that a few of the cytomegalovirus-associated TCR beta chains recognize cytomegalovirus antigens. The study gave a list of 150 to 200 TCR beta chains associated with cytomegalovirus.

Separate from the approximately 700-subject first cohort, the validation cohort of over 90 subjects was the group to which the donors belonged. Library construction relied on the immunoSEQ multiplex PCR assay. Per the authors' processing: A statistical classification framework was built to diagnose cytomegalovirus status from the catalog of TCR beta chain sequences. What TCRdb holds here is the immuneACCESS table cut down to in-frame rearrangements. Part of the clones is not present; checked against another copy, under half of the missing clones reflect an unresolved V gene, and the others are unexplained. V, J and clone size are taken as reported in that table, and D and trimming were inferred from the DNA itself. The sample table records fewer than 200,000 clones; roughly 86% of these occur just once. Of the sample, 6.5% to 7.5% falls within the top ten clones. With regard to this clone: Its target antigen remains unknown. No quality values exist for individual bases; no much larger clone is one base distant.

The CDR3, cysteine through phenylalanine, is 12 amino acids long. Left in the record is the CDR3 DNA by itself, 36 bases read in frame from the first base. V loses 5 bases of germline sequence and J loses 4 bases, and the interval between the two ends is 11 bases. Via the germline V gene, CDR1 is SQVTM and CDR2 ANQGSEA. The rearranged segments are TRBV29-1 and TRBJ2-5; TRBD2 is a weak D gene call, 6 bases matching. The specimen was PBMCs. The TCR originated in a young man in good health and CMV-seropositive. The CDR3 amino acid sequence is: CSVSDGGETQYF. The nucleotides read TGCAGCGTTTCTGACGGGGGAGAGACCCAGTACTTC. Extended through the reference TRBV29-1 and TRBJ2-5 proteins, this CDR3 yields the full variable domain: SAVISQKPSRDICQRGTSLTIQCQVDSQVTMMFWYRQQPGQSLTLIATANQGSEATYESGFVIDKFPISRPNLTFSTLTVSNMSPEDSSIYLCSVSDGGETQYFGPGTRLLVL.